This T cell receptor (beta chain) originates from a study of blood T cells in healthy people across ages. Every sample had a minimum of 6.5 million PBMCs isolated. V lost 6 bases to trimming and J lost 7 bases; unmatched junction nucleotides: 7. Per the germline V gene, CDR1 is MNHGY and CDR2 is SAAAGT. CDR3 length equals 14 residues. Using a J-beta primer mix together with a sample-barcoded 5' primer, a second PCR was run for roughly 7 to 12 cycles. TCRdb redid the calling of the 5' RACE reads with MiXCR, one entry per CDR3 protein. The sample includes 1.5 million to 2 million distinct CDR3 sequences, just under 50% of them seen just once.

Sample: blood. The chain couples TRBV6-8 to TRBJ2-7, with 12 bases fitting TRBD2. The origin of this receptor is a woman aged 40 to 50 in good health. CDR3 residues: CASRTTSGGLEQYF. In nucleotides, the CDR3 is TGTGCCAGCAGGACTACTAGCGGGGGGCTTGAGCAGTACTTC.